The present T cell receptor beta chain was sequenced within a study of blood T cells in healthy people across ages. The length of the CDR3 is 17 residues. A second roughly 6 to 11 cycle PCR used barcoded and J-beta primers. TCRdb redid the calling of the 5' RACE reads with MiXCR, one entry per CDR3 protein. Of roughly 1.5 million distinct CDR3 sequences detected, approximately 43% appear once; the ten largest clones hold around 4%. The V gene is TRBV12-3 or TRBV12-4, the J gene TRBJ2-4; 8 bases fit TRBD2. The DNA end is more similar to TRBJ2-7, so the J call may be wrong. This sequence originates from a woman under 30 in good health. Sequencing was done on a sample of blood. The CDR3 region has the DNA TGTGCCAGCAGTTTGGGTCAACTAGCGGATACCTTCCACGAGCAGTACTTC. This encodes CASSLGQLADTFHEQYF.